This T cell receptor beta chain stems from a study of PD-1 blockade in classical Hodgkin lymphoma (dated by TCRdb to 2018 to 2021). Background for the entire study: Nivolumab dosing was 3 mg/kg intravenously every 2 weeks, continuing until either disease progression or unacceptable toxicity. The study used CyTOF and TCR beta sequencing to define a peripheral blood immune signature of response to PD-1 blockade in classical Hodgkin lymphoma.

The CDR3 goes from the cysteine to the phenylalanine over 14 residues. The DNA shown is the 42-base CDR3, in frame from base 1. Per the germline V gene (reference sequence), GTSNPN is the CDR1 and SVGIG is the CDR2. V is pared back by 1 base and J by 5 bases, with 12 bases lying between the germline termini. Per the publication, the time point label means: cycle 1 day 1 (C1D1), immediately before nivolumab initiation. Relapse after autologous stem cell transplantation had occurred in all trial patients, and cohorts A, B and C were distinguished by prior brentuximab vedotin exposure. Magnetic negative selection with a Miltenyi CD8+ T cell isolation kit was used to purify CD8+ T cells from thawed PBMCs. The trial cohort was composed of over 50 patients with relapsed/refractory classical Hodgkin lymphoma, for whom complete response, partial response or progressive disease was recorded as best overall response. Trial patients were treated with single-agent nivolumab in the multi-cohort phase II CheckMate 205 trial. Best overall response was determined by an independent review committee according to the 2007 International Working Group response criteria. Trial PBMCs were collected immediately before nivolumab initiation (C1D1) and during therapy at cycle 2 day 1 and cycle 4 day 1. Peripheral blood was collected in 8 mL Vacutainer Cell Preparation Tubes, from which PBMCs were isolated by centrifugation and then cryopreserved. Purified CD4+ and CD8+ fractions were prepared only for cases with an additional available PBMC sample. Magnetically labelled cells were depleted on LS columns in a quadroMACS separator, and the flow-through was collected as the purified fraction.

Broad study findings and their caveats: Lower diversity was seen in patients whose nivolumab began less than 1 year after ASCT, and these patients were left out of later analyses so that immune reconstitution would not confound the results. Baseline diversity similar to that of newly diagnosed patients was observed in trial patients achieving complete response, whereas significantly lower diversity was observed in partial responders and progressors. Newly diagnosed patients were reported to have lower baseline TCR diversity than healthy donors, and relapsed/refractory patients were reported to have lower baseline TCR diversity still. The study was limited to a single clinical trial cohort, and causes of repertoire differences, possibly disease activity or prior therapy, remained undefined. CD4+ but not CD8+ TCR diversity rose significantly by C4D1 (p=0.0027 vs p=0.16), most apparent in complete responders (p=0.02).

The Qiagen DNeasy kit was used to extract genomic DNA from unsorted PBMCs and from the negatively selected CD4+ and CD8+ fractions. Using primers that anneal to V and J segments, immunoSEQ multiplex PCR amplified the TCR beta CDR3 regions. Amplification bias was minimized using a synthetic immune receptor repertoire, and residual bias was removed computationally after sequencing. The study's own analysis went as follows. Custom Python scripts were used to quantify repertoire diversity as the Shannon entropy index. Unsorted, CD4+ and CD8+ repertoires were analyzed separately, except in combined analyses where CD4+ and CD8+ sequences were merged in silico. Clonal expansion was defined as a frequency increase of at least 2-fold after treatment compared with C1D1, and clones undetected at baseline were assigned a pseudocount of 0.5. Clones with 0 or 1 copy at C1D1 were defined as singleton clones, while clones with 2 or more copies were defined as non-singleton clones. By matching protein sequences in sorted samples from the same patient, clones expanded in unsorted samples were annotated as CD4+, CD8+ or unknown. Diversity changes from C1D1 to C4D1 were tested in paired samples using Wilcoxon tests. This is the immuneACCESS table as TCRdb keeps it, with only in-frame sequences that have V and J called. A part of the clones is gone; compared with another copy, unresolved V genes explain less than half, and the rest is unexplained. D and trimming were read from the DNA, whereas the V and J calls and clone size are those reported in that table. A total of under 6,000 clones appear in this sample, 82% of them only once. The ten largest clonotypes hold around a tenth of the sample.

This clone came up a few times. No cognate antigen has been identified for it. There are no base qualities to consult, and no much larger clone falls within one base. This receptor was taken from a human donor with classical Hodgkin lymphoma. Recombination linked TRBV30 to TRBJ1-5; the D gene is unclear. Sequencing was performed on CD8+ T cells from blood, taken at baseline. The nucleotide sequence is TGTGCCTGGAGTGAAGGTTACAAGGATCAGCCCCAGCATTTT. Its amino acids are CAWSEGYKDQPQHF.